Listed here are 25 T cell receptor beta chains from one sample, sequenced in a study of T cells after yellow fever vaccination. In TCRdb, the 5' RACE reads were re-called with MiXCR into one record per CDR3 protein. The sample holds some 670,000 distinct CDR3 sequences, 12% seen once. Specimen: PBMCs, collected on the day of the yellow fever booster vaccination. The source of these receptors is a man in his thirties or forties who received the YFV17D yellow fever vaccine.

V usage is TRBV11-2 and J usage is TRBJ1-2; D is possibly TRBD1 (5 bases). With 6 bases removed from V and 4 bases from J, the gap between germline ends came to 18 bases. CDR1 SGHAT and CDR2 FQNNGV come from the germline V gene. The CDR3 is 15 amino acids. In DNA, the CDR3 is TGTGCCAGCAGGCCTTCTCAGGGAAGCGGCTATGGCTACACCTTC. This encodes CASRPSQGSGYGYTF.

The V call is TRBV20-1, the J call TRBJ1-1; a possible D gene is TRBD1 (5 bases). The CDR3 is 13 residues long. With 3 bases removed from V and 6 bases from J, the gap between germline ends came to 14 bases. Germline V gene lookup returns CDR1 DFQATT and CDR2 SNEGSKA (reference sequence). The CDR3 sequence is CSASSGRGAEAFF. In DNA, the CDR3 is TGCAGTGCTAGCAGTGGTCGGGGGGCTGAAGCTTTCTTT.

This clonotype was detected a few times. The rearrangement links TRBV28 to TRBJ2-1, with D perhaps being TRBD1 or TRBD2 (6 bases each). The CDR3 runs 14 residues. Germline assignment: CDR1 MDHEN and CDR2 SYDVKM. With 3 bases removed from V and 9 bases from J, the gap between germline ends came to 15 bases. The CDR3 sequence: CASSLGAGTGEQFF. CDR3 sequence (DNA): TGTGCCAGCAGTTTGGGGGCCGGGACTGGTGAGCAGTTCTTC.

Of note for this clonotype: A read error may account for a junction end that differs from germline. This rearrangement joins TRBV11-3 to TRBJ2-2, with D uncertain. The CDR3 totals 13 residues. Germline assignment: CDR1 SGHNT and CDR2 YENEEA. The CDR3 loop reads CSSSFLGTGELFF. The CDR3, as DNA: TGTTCCAGCAGCTTCTTAGGCACCGGGGAGCTGTTTTTT.

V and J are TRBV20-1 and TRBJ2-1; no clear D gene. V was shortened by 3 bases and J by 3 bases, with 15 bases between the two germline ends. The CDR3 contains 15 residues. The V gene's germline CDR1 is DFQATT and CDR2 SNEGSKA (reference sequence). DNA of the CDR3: TGCAGTGCTAGCGCCCTCGAGCAGTACTACAATGAGCAGTTCTTC. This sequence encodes CSASALEQYYNEQFF.

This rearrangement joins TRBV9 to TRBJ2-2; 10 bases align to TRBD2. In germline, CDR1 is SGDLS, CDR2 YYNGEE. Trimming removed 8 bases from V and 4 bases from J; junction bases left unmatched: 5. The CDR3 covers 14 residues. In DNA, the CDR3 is TGTGCCAGGACCGGACTAGCGGCCACCGGGGAGCTGTTTTTT. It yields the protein CARTGLAATGELFF.

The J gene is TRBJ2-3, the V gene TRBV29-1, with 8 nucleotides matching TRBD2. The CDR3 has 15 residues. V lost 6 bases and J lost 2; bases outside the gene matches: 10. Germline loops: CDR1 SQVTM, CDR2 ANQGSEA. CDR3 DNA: TGCAGCGTAACTGCAGAAGCGGGAGCCACAGATACGCAGTATTTT. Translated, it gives CSVTAEAGATDTQYF.

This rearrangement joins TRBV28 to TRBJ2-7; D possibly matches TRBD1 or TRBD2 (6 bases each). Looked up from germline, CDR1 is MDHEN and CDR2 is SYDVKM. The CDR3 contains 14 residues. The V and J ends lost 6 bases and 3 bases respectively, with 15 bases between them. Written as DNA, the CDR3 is TGTGCCAGCAGCCCAGAACAGGGAGGCTACGAGCAGTACTTC. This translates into CASSPEQGGYEQYF.

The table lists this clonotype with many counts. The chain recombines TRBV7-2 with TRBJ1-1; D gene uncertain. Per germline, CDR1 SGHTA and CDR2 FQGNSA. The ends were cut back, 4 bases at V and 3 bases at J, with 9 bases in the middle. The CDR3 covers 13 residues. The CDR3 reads CASSSFPYTEAFF. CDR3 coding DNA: TGTGCCAGCAGCTCCTTCCCGTACACTGAAGCTTTCTTT.

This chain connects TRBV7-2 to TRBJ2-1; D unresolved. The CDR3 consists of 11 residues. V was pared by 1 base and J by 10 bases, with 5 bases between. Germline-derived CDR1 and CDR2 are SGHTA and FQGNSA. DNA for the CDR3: TGTGCCAGCAGCTTAGTCTTAGAGCAGTTCTTC. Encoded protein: CASSLVLEQFF.

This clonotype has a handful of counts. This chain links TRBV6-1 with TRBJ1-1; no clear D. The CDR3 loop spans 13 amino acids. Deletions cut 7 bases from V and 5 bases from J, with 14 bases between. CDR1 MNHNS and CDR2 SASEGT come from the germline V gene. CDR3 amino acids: CASTYVEGTEAFF. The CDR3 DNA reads TGTGCCAGCACCTACGTGGAGGGAACTGAAGCTTTCTTT.

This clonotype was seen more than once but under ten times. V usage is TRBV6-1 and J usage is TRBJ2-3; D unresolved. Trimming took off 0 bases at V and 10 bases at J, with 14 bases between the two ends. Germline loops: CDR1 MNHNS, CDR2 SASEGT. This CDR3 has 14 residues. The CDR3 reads CASSEASVRESQYF. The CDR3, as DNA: TGTGCCAGCAGTGAAGCGTCGGTAAGGGAATCGCAGTATTTT.

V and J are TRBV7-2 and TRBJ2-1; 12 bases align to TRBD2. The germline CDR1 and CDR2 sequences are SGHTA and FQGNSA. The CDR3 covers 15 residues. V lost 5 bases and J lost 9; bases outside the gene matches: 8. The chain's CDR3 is CASSTGLAGSSEQFF. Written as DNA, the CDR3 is TGTGCCAGCAGCACCGGACTAGCGGGGAGCAGTGAGCAGTTCTTC. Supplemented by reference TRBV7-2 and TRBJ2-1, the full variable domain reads GAGVSQSPSNKVTEKGKDVELRCDPISGHTALYWYRQSLGQGLEFLIYFQGNSAPDKSGLPSDRFSAERTGGSVSTLTIQRTQQEDSAVYLCASSTGLAGSSEQFFGPGTRLTVL.

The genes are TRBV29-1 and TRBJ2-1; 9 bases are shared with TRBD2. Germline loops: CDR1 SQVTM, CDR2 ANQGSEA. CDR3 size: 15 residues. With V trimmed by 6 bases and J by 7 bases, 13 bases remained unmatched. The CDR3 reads CSVFIRSAGGNEQFF. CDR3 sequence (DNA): TGCAGCGTCTTCATTCGTTCTGCGGGAGGGAATGAGCAGTTCTTC.

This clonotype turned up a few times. CDR3 in amino acids: CASSFRGGTYEQYF. The CDR3 DNA is TGTGCCAGCAGCTTTAGGGGTGGGACCTACGAGCAGTACTTC. The rearrangement joins TRBV7-2 to TRBJ2-7, with a weak D call TRBD1 (5 bases). This CDR3 region has 14 residues. The V gene lost 3 bases and the J gene lost 2 bases, with 11 bases spanning the gap. CDR1 and CDR2 (germline): SGHTA, FQGNSA.

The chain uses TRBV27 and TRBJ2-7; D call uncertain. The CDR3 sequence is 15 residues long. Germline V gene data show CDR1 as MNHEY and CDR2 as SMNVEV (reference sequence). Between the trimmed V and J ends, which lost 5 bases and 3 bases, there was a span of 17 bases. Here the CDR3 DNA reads TGTGCCAGCAGTCCAACTTTGGGTTGGAACTACGAGCAGTACTTC. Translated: CASSPTLGWNYEQYF.

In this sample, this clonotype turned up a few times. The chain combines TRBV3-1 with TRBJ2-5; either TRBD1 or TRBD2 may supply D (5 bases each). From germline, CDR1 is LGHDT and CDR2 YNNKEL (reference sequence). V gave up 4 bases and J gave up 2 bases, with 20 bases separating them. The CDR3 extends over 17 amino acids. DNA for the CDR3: TGTGCCAGCAGCCTATATATTACCGGGGCAGCTCAAGAGACCCAGTACTTC. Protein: CASSLYITGAAQETQYF.

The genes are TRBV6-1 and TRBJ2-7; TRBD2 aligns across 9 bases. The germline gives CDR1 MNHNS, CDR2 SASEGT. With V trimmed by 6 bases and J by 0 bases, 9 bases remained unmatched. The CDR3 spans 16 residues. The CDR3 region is CASRSLTSGSSYEQYF. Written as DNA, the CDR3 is TGTGCCAGCAGGTCCTTGACTAGCGGTAGCTCCTACGAGCAGTACTTC.

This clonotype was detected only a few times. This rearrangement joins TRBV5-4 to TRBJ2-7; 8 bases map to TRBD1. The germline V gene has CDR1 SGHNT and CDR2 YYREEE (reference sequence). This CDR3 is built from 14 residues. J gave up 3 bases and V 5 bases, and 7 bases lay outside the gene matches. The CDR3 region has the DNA TGTGCCAGCAGTATCCAGGGGGCCAACTACGAGCAGTACTTC. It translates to CASSIQGANYEQYF.

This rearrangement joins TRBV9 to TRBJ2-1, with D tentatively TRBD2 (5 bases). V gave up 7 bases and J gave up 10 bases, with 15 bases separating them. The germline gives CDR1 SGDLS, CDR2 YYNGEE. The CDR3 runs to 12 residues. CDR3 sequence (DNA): TGTGCCAGCGCCCGAAACCAGCGGGAGCAGTTCTTC. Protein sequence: CASARNQREQFF.

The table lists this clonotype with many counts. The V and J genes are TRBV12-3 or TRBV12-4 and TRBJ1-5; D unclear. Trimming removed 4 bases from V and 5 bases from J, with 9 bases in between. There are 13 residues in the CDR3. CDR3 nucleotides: TGTGCCAGCAGTTCCCAGAGAGATCAGCCCCAGCATTTT. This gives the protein CASSSQRDQPQHF.

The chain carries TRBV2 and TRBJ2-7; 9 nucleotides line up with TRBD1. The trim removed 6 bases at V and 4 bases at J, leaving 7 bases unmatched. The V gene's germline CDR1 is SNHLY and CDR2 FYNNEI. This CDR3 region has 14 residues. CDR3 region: CASRTPDRGYEQYF. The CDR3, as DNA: TGTGCCAGCAGAACCCCGGACAGGGGTTACGAGCAGTACTTC.

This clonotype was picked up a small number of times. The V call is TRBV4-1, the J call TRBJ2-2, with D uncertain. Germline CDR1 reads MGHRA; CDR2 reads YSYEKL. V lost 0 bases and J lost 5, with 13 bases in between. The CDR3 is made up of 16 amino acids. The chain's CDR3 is CASSQDSVGVTGELFF. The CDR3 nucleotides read TGCGCCAGCAGCCAAGATTCGGTAGGAGTAACCGGGGAGCTGTTTTTT.

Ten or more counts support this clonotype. CDR3 nucleotide sequence: TGTGCCAGCAGCTTAGTGCGGGACCCTAGGAATGAGCAGTTCTTC. Translation gives CASSLVRDPRNEQFF. The V and J genes are TRBV7-9 and TRBJ2-1, with D possibly being TRBD2 (6 bases). Germline V gives CDR1 SEHNR, CDR2 FQNEAQ (reference sequence). V shed 1 base and J shed 7 bases, with 14 bases lying between them. The CDR3 loop spans 15 amino acids.

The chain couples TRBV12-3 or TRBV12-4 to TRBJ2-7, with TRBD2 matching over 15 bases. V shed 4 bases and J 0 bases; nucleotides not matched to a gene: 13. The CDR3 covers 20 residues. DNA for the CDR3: TGTGCCAGCAGTTCTTCTCCTGGACTAGCGGGAGGGTCGAGCTCCTACGAGCAGTACTTC. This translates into CASSSSPGLAGGSSSYEQYF.